The rows below give T cell receptor beta chains drawn from one sample of a study of T cells in Graves' hyperthyroidism and ophthalmopathy. A single record per CDR3 protein comes from TCRdb applying MiXCR to the multiplex PCR reads. Among around 35,000 distinct CDR3 sequences, approximately 52% were seen once, and the ten largest hold roughly 25%. Sequences were obtained from blood. These TCRs come from a woman aged 40 to 50 with Graves' ophthalmopathy. CDR3s include the opening cysteine and the closing phenylalanine or tryptophan. The order of the fields is V gene, D gene, CDR3 length, clone size, J gene, CDR3 DNA, CDR3 protein. A D gene is named only where the DNA matches it firmly. Size values are once, few and many counts, or a class for expanded clones, and some rows have none.

TRBV4-3	-	16	-	TRBJ2-7	TGCGCCAGCAGCCAAAGGTACCAGGGGATAGTCTACGAGCAGTACTTC	CASSQRYQGIVYEQYF
TRBV7-6	-	13	-	TRBJ2-5	TGTGCCAGCAGTTACCCAGGGGAGGAGACCCAGTACTTC	CASSYPGEETQYF
TRBV27	-	14	-	TRBJ1-1	TGTGCCAGCAGTGTCAAATTATCGAACACTGGAGCTTTCTTT	CASSVKLSNTGAFF
TRBV10-3	-	12	medium-sized	TRBJ1-3	TGTGCCATCAGCCCTGGTAGAAACACCATATATTTT	CAISPGRNTIYF
TRBV5-6	TRBD1	16	many	TRBJ2-7	TGTGCCAGCAGCTCAAAATGGGGGACAGGTCTCTACGAGCAGTACTTC	CASSSKWGTGLYEQYF
TRBV5-1	TRBD2	16	many	TRBJ2-1	TGCGCCAGCAGCCCTACCTCTAGCGGGAGTACAAATGAGCAGTTCTTC	CASSPTSSGSTNEQFF
TRBV19	-	14	-	TRBJ2-7	TGTGCCAGTAGTATTCCTGGCCAAAGCGACGTGCAGTACTTC	CASSIPGQSDVQYF
TRBV24-1	-	12	medium-sized	TRBJ2-2	TGTGCCACCAGTGTTGCCGCCGGGGAGCTGTTTTTT	CATSVAAGELFF
TRBV2	-	14	many	TRBJ2-2	TGTGCCAGCCACTGGACTGAGGGATCCGGGGAGCTGTTTTTT	CASHWTEGSGELFF
TRBV7-9	TRBD1	13	many	TRBJ2-2	TGTGCCACCCCGGGACAGTTCACCGGGGAGCTGTTTTTT	CATPGQFTGELFF
TRBV9	-	18	once	TRBJ1-6	TGTGCCAGCAGCGCCACGTCCAGGGTTTCGTCCTATAATTCACCCCTCCACTTT	CASSATSRVSSYNSPLHF
TRBV7-2	-	13	-	TRBJ2-7	TGTGCCAGTAGTACTTACCTATTCTACGAGCAGTACTTC	CASSTYLFYEQYF
TRBV9	-	14	-	TRBJ2-1	TGTGCCAGCACCGATGACGGACGGAGCAATGAGCAGTTCTTC	CASTDDGRSNEQFF
TRBV9	-	14	once	TRBJ1-2	TGTGCCAGCAGCGCCCCCGAGGACAGCTATGGCTACACCTTC	CASSAPEDSYGYTF
TRBV29-1	-	13	medium-sized	TRBJ1-1	TGCAGCGTTGAGGGAGGGATGAACACTGAAGCTTTCTTT	CSVEGGMNTEAFF
TRBV18	-	14	-	TRBJ2-2	TGTGCCAGCTCACCAGCTATCAACACCGGGGAGCTGTTTTTT	CASSPAINTGELFF
TRBV29-1	-	11	-	TRBJ1-1	TGCAGTGATACAGGGTTCGCTGAAGCTTTCTTT	CSDTGFAEAFF
TRBV7-9	-	17	many	TRBJ2-5	TGTGCCAGCAGCTTAGCGCAGGGAGCGGGTGTTGCTGGGCCCCAGTACTTC	CASSLAQGAGVAGPQYF
TRBV3-1	-	13	many	TRBJ2-7	TGTGCCAGCAGCCAAGAAGGGGGCTACGAGCAGTACTTC	CASSQEGGYEQYF
TRBV5-1	-	14	many	TRBJ2-7	TGCGCCAGCAGCTTAGGACAGTACTCCTACGAGCAGTACTTC	CASSLGQYSYEQYF
TRBV5-1	-	14	-	TRBJ2-7	TGCGCCAGCAGAGTCGTGGAGAGGGACTACGAGCAGTACTTC	CASRVVERDYEQYF
TRBV20-1	TRBD2	17	many	TRBJ2-1	TGCAGTGCTAGGAGGCGCTTAGCGGGAGCGAGAAACAATGAGCAGTTCTTC	CSARRRLAGARNNEQFF